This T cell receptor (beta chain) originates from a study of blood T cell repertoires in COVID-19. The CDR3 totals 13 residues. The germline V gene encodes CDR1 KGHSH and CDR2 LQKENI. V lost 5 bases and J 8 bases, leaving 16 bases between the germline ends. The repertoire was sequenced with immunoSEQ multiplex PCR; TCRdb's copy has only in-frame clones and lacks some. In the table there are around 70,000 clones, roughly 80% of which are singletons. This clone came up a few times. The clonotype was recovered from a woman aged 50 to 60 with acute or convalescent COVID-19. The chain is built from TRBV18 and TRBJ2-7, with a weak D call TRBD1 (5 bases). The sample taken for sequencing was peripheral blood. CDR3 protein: CASSDIDADKQYF. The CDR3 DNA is TGTGCCAGCTCAGACATCGACGCGGACAAGCAGTACTTC.